This TCR beta chain appears in the sequencing data of a study of shared clonotypes between healthy human individuals. As for the study in general: Per-donor plates numbered three CD4 naive, three CD4 memory, two CD8 naive and one CD8 memory.

Sequenced by immunoSEQ multiplex PCR; TCRdb stores in-frame clones only, minus some. Of roughly 2,500,000 clones in the sample, approximately 93% were seen once. About this clone itself: Its specificity is unknown.

General study results and limits: Among donors, sharing of clonotypes was expected to be affected by sequencing depth. Limitation of the genetic and exposure-history diversity represented came from the few donors. What naive subsets generally showed was a larger estimated richness than memory subsets showed.

This receptor was taken from a man younger than 35 in good health. Some clones in this sample may be carry-over from other donors' samples. The sequenced material came from naive CD4+ T cells from PBMCs. The subset: CD45RA+ positively selected.

The CDR3 reads CASSLNGGASTDTQYF. DNA of the CDR3: TGTGCCAGCAGCTTAAACGGCGGTGCTAGCACAGATACGCAGTATTTT. The chain has TRBV7-3 and TRBJ2-3; D gene ambiguous. Trimming stripped 1 base from V and 0 bases from J, with 11 bases between. In germline, CDR1 is SGHTA, CDR2 FQGTGA. The CDR3 runs 16 residues.